This TCR beta chain is from a study of blood T cell repertoires in COVID-19. Study summary: Acute and convalescent COVID-19 samples came from the United States, Italy and Spain. The analysed material was cDNA or gDNA that came from T cells, B-cell-depleted T cells, or PBMCs.

Germline CDR1 is MDHEN and CDR2 is SYDVKM. There are 14 residues in the CDR3. V shed 7 bases and J shed 3 bases, with 15 bases lying between them. Authors' processing steps: From reference gene primer amplification, estimates of nucleated cell counts were derived. The data were produced by immunoSEQ multiplex PCR, yet TCRdb's version contains in-frame clones alone and is incomplete. D and trimming come from the DNA, and the V and J calls and clone size come from that table. Of roughly 380,000 clones in the sample, about 91% were seen once. The rearrangement links TRBV28 to TRBJ1-1; D perhaps matches TRBD1 (6 bases). What was sequenced was peripheral blood. The sequence was collected from a middle-aged woman with COVID-19, enrolled during active disease. In nucleotides, the CDR3 is TGTGCCAGCAACCTACAGGGAGTCTACACTGAAGCTTTCTTT. Encoded protein: CASNLQGVYTEAFF.